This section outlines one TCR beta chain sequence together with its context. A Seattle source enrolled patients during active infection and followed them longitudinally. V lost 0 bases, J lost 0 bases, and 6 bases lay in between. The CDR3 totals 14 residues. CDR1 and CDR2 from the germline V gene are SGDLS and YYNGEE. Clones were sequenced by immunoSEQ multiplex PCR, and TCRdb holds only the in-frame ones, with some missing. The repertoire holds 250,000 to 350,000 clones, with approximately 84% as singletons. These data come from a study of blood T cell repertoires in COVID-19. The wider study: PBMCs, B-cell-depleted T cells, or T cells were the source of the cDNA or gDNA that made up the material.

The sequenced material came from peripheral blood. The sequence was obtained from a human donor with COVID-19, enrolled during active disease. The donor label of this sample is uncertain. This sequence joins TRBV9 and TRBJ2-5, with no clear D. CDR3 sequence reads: CASSVGSYQETQYF. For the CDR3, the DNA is TGTGCCAGCAGCGTAGGTAGCTACCAAGAGACCCAGTACTTC.